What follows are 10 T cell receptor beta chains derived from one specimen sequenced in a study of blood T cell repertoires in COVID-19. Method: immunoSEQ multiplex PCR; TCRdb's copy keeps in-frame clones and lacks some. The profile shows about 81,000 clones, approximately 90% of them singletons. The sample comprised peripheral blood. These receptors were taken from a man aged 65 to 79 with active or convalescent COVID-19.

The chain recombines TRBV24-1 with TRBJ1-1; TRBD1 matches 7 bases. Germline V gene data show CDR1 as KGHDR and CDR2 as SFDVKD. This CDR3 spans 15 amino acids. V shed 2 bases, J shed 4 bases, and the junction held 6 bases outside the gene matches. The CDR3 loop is CATSDSRQGGTEAFF. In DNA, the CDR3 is TGTGCCACCAGTGATTCCCGCCAGGGGGGCACTGAAGCTTTCTTT.

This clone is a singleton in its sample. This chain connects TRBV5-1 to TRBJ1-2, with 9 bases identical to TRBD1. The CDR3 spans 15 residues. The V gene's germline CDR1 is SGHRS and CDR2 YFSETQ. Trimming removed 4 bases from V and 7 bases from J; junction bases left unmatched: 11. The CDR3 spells CASSAQPGQGPGYTF. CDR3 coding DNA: TGCGCCAGCAGCGCCCAACCGGGACAGGGCCCTGGCTACACCTTC.

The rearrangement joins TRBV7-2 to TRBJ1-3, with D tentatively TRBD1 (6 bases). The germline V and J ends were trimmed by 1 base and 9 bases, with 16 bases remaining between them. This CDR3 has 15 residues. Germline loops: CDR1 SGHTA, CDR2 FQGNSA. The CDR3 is CASSLGLEARGTIYF. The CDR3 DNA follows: TGTGCCAGCAGCTTAGGTCTAGAGGCCAGGGGCACCATATATTTT.

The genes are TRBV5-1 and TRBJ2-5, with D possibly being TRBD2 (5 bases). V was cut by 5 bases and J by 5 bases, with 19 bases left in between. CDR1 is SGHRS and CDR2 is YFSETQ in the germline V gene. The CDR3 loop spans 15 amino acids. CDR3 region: CASSKEGSSPETQYF. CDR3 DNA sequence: TGCGCCAGCAGTAAAGAGGGCTCCTCCCCGGAGACCCAGTACTTC.

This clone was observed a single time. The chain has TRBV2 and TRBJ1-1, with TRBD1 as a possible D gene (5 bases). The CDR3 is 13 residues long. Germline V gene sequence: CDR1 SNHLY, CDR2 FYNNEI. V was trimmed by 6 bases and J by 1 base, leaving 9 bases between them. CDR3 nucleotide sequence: TGTGCCAGCAGGTCAGACAGGAACACTGAAGCTTTCTTT. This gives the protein CASRSDRNTEAFF.

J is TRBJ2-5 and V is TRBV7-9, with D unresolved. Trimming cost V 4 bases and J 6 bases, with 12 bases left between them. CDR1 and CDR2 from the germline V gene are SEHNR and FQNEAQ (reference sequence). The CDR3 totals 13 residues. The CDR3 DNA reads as TGTGCCAGCAGCTCCCAGAATCTGAAGACCCAGTACTTC. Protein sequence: CASSSQNLKTQYF.

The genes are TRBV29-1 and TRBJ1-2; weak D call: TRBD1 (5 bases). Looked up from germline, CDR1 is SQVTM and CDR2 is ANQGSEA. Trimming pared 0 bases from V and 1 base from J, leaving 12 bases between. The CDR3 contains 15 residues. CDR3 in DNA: TGCAGCGTTGAAGAAGGGCAGGGATTTAACTATGGCTACACCTTC. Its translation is CSVEEGQGFNYGYTF.

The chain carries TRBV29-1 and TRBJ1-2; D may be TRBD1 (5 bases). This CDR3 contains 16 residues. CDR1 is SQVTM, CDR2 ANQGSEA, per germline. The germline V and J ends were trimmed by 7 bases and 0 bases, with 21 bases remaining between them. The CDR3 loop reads CSARGTELRANYGYTF. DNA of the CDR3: TGCAGCGCCCGGGGGACGGAGCTAAGGGCTAACTATGGCTACACCTTC.

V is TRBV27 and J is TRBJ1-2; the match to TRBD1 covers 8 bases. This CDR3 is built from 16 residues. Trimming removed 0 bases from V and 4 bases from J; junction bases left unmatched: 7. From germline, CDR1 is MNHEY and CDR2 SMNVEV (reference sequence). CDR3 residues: CASSLSPGTGVYGYTF. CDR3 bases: TGTGCCAGCAGTTTATCCCCCGGGACAGGCGTCTATGGCTACACCTTC.

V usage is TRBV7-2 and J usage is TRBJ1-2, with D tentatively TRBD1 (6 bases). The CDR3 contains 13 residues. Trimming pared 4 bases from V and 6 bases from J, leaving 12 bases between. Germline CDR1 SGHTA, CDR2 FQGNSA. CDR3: CASSSWGGHGYTF. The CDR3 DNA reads TGTGCCAGCAGCTCATGGGGGGGGCATGGCTACACCTTC.